These 8 T cell receptor beta chains were sequenced from one sample in a study of glioma-infiltrating T cells after dendritic cell vaccination. The table came from immunoSEQ multiplex PCR; TCRdb's copy has only in-frame clones and leaves some out. The sample includes roughly 100,000 clones, roughly 79% of them seen just once. Sequences were derived from blood, sampled before dendritic cell vaccination. These receptors originate from a human donor with glioblastoma.

The chain joins TRBV7-9 to TRBJ1-2; TRBD1 might be the D (6 bases). The germline gives CDR1 SEHNR, CDR2 FQNEAQ (reference sequence). The CDR3 is 12 residues long. The V gene lost 4 bases and the J gene lost 4 bases, with 7 bases spanning the gap. CDR3 residues: CASSSGVYGYTF. DNA of the CDR3: TGTGCCAGCAGCTCAGGGGTCTATGGCTACACCTTC.

J is TRBJ1-2 and V is TRBV30; D not certain. V lost 0 bases and J 8 bases, leaving 7 bases between the germline ends. The CDR3 totals 11 residues. Germline loops: CDR1 GTSNPN, CDR2 SVGIG (reference sequence). CDR3 DNA: TGTGCCTGGAGTGTACGGCGGGGCTACACCTTC. Protein product: CAWSVRRGYTF.

The chain links TRBV6-1 to TRBJ2-7, with unresolved D. This CDR3 spans 16 amino acids. Trimming removed 0 bases at V and 7 bases at J, with 19 bases between. Germline V gives CDR1 MNHNS, CDR2 SASEGT. CDR3 amino acids: CASSEADGSSPGEQYF. As DNA, the CDR3 is TGTGCCAGCAGTGAAGCTGACGGCAGTTCCCCCGGGGAGCAGTACTTC.

This sequence joins TRBV13 and TRBJ2-7; TRBD2 might be the D (5 bases). The CDR3 runs to 12 residues. Germline lookup yields CDR1 PRHDT and CDR2 FYEKMQ (reference sequence). Trimming took 4 bases from V and 7 from J, leaving 11 bases between them. The CDR3 DNA reads TGTGCCAGCAGCTCCGGACTCGGGGAGCAGTACTTC. It encodes CASSSGLGEQYF. The entire variable domain, with the rest obtained from reference TRBV13 and TRBJ2-7, is as follows: AAGVIQSPRHLIKEKRETATLKCYPIPRHDTVYWYQQGPGQDPQFLISFYEKMQSDKGSIPDRFSAQQFSDYHSELNMSSLELGDSALYFCASSSGLGEQYFGPGTRLTVT.

This clone was observed a single time. V and J are TRBV5-4 and TRBJ1-1; a possible D gene is TRBD1 (6 bases). Germline loops: CDR1 SGHNT, CDR2 YYREEE (reference sequence). The CDR3 has 13 residues. The V and J ends lost 0 bases and 6 bases respectively, with 9 bases between them. CDR3 in DNA: TGTGCCAGCAGCTTGGGGGCAGGGGCTGAAGCTTTCTTT. Amino acid sequence: CASSLGAGAEAFF.

The chain is built from TRBV5-1 and TRBJ2-5; TRBD2 matches 14 bases. After removal of 4 bases from V and 5 bases from J, the junction contained 10 bases not matched to a gene. The CDR3 loop spans 17 amino acids. Germline V lookup: CDR1 SGHRS, CDR2 YFSETQ. CDR3 coding DNA: TGCGCCAGCAGCGAAACGACTAGCGGGGGGGCCGGGGAGACCCAGTACTTC. It yields the protein CASSETTSGGAGETQYF. Combining the CDR3 with reference TRBV5-1 and TRBJ2-5 gives the whole variable domain KAGVTQTPRYLIKTRGQQVTLSCSPISGHRSVSWYQQTPGQGLQFLFEYFSETQRNKGNFPGRFSGRQFSNSRSEMNVSTLELGDSALYLCASSETTSGGAGETQYFGPGTRLLVL.

The J gene is TRBJ2-7, the V gene TRBV6-5; a weak D match, TRBD2 (5 bases). Trimming left V 4 bases short and J 2 bases short, with 12 bases between. The CDR3 contains 14 residues. From germline, CDR1 is MNHEY and CDR2 SVGAGI. The CDR3 loop reads CASSSVAEAYEQYF. DNA of the CDR3: TGTGCCAGCAGTTCTGTGGCGGAGGCCTACGAGCAGTACTTC.

This chain joins TRBV13 and TRBJ1-5; the match to TRBD1 covers 8 bases. CDR1 PRHDT and CDR2 FYEKMQ come from the germline V gene (reference sequence). The CDR3 length is 24 residues. The ends lost 2 bases at V and 6 bases at J; junction bases unmatched: 33. The CDR3 sequence is CASSLILLRVSTGAGARSCQPQHF. The CDR3 region has the DNA TGTGCCAGCAGCTTAATCCTCCTACGGGTTTCGACAGGGGCAGGGGCTAGGAGTTGTCAGCCCCAGCATTTT.